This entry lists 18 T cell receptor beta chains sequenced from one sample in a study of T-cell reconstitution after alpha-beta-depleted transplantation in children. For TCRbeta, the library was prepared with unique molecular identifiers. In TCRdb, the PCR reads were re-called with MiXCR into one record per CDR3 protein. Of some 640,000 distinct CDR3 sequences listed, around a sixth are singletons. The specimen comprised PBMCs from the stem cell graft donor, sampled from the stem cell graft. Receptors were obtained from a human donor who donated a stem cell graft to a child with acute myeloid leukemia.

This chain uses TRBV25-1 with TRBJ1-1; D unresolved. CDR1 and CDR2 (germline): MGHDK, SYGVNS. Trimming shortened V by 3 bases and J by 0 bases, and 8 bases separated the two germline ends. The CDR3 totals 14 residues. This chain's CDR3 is CASSDARMNTEAFF. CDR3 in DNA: TGTGCCAGCAGTGATGCCAGGATGAACACTGAAGCTTTCTTT. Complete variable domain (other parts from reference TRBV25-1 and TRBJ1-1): EADIYQTPRYLVIGTGKKITLECSQTMGHDKMYWYQQDPGMELHLIHYSYGVNSTEKGDLSSESTVSRIRTEHFPLTLESARPSHTSQYLCASSDARMNTEAFFGQGTRLTVV.

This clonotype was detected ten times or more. Here the CDR3 reads CSARDYPGDYEQYF. In DNA form, the CDR3 reads TGCAGTGCTAGAGATTACCCGGGGGACTACGAGCAGTACTTC. V gene TRBV20-1 combines with J gene TRBJ2-7; TRBD2 is a possible D gene (6 bases). V dropped 0 bases and J dropped 3 bases, with 12 bases sitting between them. The CDR3 has 14 residues. Looked up from germline, CDR1 is DFQATT and CDR2 is SNEGSKA (reference sequence).

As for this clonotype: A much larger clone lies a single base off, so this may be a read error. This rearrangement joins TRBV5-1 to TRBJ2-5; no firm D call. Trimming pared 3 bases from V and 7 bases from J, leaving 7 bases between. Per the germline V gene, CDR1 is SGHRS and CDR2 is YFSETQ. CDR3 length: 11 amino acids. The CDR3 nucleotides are TGCGCCAGCAGCTGGTTTGGGACCCAGTACTTC. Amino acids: CASSWFGTQYF.

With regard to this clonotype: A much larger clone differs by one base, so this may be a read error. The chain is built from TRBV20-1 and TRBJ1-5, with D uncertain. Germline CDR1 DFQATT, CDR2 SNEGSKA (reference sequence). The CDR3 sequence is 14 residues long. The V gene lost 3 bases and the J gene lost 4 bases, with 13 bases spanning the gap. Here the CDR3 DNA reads TGCAGTGCTAGGCGGGGAGCCCCTAATCAGCCCCAGCATTTT. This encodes CSARRGAPNQPQHF.

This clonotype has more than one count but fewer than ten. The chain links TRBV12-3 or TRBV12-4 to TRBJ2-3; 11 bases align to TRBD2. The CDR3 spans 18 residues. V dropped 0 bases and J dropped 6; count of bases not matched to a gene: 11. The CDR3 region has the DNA TGTGCCAGCAGTTTAGCACTAGCGGGGGCCCTGGTGCAGGATACGCAGTATTTT. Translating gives CASSLALAGALVQDTQYF.

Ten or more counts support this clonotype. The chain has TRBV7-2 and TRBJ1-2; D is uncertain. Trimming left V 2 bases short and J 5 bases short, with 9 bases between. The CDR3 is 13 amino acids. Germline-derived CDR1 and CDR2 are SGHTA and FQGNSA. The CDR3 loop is CASSLRREYGYTF. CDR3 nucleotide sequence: TGTGCCAGCAGCTTAAGGAGGGAGTATGGCTACACCTTC.

The CDR3, as DNA: TGCAGCGGGATCAGGGGCGCAAACACCGGGGAGCTGTTTTTT. Its translation: CSGIRGANTGELFF. The V and J genes are TRBV29-1 and TRBJ2-2; perhaps TRBD1 as D (6 bases). The ends were cut back, 7 bases at V and 2 bases at J, with 14 bases in the middle. CDR3 length: 14 amino acids. Germline assignment: CDR1 SQVTM and CDR2 ANQGSEA.

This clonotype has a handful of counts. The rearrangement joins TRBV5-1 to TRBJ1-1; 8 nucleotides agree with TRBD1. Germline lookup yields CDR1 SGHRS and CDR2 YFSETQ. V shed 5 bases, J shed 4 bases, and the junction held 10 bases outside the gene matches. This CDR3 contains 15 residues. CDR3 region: CASRRGQGGGTEAFF. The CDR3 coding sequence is TGCGCCAGCAGACGCGGACAGGGCGGGGGCACTGAAGCTTTCTTT.

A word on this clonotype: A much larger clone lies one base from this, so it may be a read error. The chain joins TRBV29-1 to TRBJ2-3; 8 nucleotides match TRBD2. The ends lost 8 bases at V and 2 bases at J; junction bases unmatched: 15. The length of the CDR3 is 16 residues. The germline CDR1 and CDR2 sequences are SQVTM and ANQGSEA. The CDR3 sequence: CSWSGGGWAVTDTQYF. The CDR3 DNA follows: TGCAGCTGGTCGGGGGGGGGTTGGGCTGTCACAGATACGCAGTATTTT.

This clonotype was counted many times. The CDR3 sequence: CSARPQRGALRAYNEQFF. CDR3 nucleotides: TGCAGTGCTAGACCCCAGCGGGGGGCATTGAGGGCCTACAATGAGCAGTTCTTC. V gene TRBV20-1 combines with J gene TRBJ2-1; 9 bases align to TRBD2. The length of the CDR3 is 18 residues. Losses at the gene ends were 2 bases for V and 2 bases for J; bases not matched to a gene: 13. In germline, CDR1 is DFQATT, CDR2 SNEGSKA (reference sequence).

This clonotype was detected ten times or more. The CDR3 region has the DNA TGCAGTGCTAGAGTTTCAGGGGGCGTCGGCTACGAGCAGTACTTC. This sequence encodes CSARVSGGVGYEQYF. The chain has TRBV20-1 and TRBJ2-7; 8 positions match TRBD1. The CDR3 length is 15 residues. Germline CDR1 and CDR2: DFQATT and SNEGSKA (reference sequence). V trimming: 1 base; J trimming: 3 bases; junction bases outside the gene matches: 8.

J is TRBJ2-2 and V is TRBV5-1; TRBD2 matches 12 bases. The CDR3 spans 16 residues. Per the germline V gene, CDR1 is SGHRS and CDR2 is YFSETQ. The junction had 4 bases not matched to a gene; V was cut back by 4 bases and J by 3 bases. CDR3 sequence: CASSPGLAGHTGELFF. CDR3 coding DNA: TGCGCCAGCAGCCCCGGACTAGCGGGGCACACCGGGGAGCTGTTTTTT. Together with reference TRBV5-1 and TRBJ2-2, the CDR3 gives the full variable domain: KAGVTQTPRYLIKTRGQQVTLSCSPISGHRSVSWYQQTPGQGLQFLFEYFSETQRNKGNFPGRFSGRQFSNSRSEMNVSTLELGDSALYLCASSPGLAGHTGELFFGEGSRLTVL.

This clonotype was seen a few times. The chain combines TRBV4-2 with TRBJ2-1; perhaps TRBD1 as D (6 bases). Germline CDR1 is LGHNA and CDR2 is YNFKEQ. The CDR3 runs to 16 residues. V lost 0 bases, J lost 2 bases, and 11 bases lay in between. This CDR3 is CASSQDQTGPYNEQFF. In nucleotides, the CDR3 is TGTGCCAGCAGCCAAGATCAAACAGGGCCCTACAATGAGCAGTTCTTC.

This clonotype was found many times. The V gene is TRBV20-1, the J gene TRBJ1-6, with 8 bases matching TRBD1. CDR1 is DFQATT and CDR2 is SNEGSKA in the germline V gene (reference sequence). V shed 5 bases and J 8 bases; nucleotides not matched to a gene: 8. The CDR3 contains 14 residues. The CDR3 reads CSAARQGRDSPLHF. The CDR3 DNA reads TGCAGTGCTGCCCGACAGGGGCGTGATTCACCCCTCCACTTT.

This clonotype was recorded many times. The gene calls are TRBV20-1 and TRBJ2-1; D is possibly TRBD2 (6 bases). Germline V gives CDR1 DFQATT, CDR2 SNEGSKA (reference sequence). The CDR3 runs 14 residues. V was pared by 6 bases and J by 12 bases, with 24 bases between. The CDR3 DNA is TGCAGTGCAGCACCGGGACTGAGTAAGTCTGGGCAGTTCTTC. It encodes CSAAPGLSKSGQFF.

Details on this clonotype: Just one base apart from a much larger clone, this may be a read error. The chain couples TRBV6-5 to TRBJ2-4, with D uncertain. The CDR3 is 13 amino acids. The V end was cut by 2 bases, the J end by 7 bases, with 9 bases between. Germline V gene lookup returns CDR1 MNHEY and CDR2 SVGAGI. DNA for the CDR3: TGTGCCAGCAGTTACGTGGGTAGGAACATTCAGTACTTC. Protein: CASSYVGRNIQYF.

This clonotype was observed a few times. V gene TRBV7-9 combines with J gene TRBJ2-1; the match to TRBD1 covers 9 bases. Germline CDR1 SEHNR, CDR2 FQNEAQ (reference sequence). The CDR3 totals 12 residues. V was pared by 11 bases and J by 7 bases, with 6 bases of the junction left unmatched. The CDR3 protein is CACKQGANEQFF. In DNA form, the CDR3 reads TGTGCCTGTAAACAGGGGGCAAATGAGCAGTTCTTC.

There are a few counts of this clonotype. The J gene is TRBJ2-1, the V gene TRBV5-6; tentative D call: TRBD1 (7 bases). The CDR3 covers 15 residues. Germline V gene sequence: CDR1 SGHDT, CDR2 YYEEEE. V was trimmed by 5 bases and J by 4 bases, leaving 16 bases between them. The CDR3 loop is CASSDETGRYNEQFF. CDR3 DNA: TGTGCCAGCAGTGACGAGACAGGGAGGTACAATGAGCAGTTCTTC.